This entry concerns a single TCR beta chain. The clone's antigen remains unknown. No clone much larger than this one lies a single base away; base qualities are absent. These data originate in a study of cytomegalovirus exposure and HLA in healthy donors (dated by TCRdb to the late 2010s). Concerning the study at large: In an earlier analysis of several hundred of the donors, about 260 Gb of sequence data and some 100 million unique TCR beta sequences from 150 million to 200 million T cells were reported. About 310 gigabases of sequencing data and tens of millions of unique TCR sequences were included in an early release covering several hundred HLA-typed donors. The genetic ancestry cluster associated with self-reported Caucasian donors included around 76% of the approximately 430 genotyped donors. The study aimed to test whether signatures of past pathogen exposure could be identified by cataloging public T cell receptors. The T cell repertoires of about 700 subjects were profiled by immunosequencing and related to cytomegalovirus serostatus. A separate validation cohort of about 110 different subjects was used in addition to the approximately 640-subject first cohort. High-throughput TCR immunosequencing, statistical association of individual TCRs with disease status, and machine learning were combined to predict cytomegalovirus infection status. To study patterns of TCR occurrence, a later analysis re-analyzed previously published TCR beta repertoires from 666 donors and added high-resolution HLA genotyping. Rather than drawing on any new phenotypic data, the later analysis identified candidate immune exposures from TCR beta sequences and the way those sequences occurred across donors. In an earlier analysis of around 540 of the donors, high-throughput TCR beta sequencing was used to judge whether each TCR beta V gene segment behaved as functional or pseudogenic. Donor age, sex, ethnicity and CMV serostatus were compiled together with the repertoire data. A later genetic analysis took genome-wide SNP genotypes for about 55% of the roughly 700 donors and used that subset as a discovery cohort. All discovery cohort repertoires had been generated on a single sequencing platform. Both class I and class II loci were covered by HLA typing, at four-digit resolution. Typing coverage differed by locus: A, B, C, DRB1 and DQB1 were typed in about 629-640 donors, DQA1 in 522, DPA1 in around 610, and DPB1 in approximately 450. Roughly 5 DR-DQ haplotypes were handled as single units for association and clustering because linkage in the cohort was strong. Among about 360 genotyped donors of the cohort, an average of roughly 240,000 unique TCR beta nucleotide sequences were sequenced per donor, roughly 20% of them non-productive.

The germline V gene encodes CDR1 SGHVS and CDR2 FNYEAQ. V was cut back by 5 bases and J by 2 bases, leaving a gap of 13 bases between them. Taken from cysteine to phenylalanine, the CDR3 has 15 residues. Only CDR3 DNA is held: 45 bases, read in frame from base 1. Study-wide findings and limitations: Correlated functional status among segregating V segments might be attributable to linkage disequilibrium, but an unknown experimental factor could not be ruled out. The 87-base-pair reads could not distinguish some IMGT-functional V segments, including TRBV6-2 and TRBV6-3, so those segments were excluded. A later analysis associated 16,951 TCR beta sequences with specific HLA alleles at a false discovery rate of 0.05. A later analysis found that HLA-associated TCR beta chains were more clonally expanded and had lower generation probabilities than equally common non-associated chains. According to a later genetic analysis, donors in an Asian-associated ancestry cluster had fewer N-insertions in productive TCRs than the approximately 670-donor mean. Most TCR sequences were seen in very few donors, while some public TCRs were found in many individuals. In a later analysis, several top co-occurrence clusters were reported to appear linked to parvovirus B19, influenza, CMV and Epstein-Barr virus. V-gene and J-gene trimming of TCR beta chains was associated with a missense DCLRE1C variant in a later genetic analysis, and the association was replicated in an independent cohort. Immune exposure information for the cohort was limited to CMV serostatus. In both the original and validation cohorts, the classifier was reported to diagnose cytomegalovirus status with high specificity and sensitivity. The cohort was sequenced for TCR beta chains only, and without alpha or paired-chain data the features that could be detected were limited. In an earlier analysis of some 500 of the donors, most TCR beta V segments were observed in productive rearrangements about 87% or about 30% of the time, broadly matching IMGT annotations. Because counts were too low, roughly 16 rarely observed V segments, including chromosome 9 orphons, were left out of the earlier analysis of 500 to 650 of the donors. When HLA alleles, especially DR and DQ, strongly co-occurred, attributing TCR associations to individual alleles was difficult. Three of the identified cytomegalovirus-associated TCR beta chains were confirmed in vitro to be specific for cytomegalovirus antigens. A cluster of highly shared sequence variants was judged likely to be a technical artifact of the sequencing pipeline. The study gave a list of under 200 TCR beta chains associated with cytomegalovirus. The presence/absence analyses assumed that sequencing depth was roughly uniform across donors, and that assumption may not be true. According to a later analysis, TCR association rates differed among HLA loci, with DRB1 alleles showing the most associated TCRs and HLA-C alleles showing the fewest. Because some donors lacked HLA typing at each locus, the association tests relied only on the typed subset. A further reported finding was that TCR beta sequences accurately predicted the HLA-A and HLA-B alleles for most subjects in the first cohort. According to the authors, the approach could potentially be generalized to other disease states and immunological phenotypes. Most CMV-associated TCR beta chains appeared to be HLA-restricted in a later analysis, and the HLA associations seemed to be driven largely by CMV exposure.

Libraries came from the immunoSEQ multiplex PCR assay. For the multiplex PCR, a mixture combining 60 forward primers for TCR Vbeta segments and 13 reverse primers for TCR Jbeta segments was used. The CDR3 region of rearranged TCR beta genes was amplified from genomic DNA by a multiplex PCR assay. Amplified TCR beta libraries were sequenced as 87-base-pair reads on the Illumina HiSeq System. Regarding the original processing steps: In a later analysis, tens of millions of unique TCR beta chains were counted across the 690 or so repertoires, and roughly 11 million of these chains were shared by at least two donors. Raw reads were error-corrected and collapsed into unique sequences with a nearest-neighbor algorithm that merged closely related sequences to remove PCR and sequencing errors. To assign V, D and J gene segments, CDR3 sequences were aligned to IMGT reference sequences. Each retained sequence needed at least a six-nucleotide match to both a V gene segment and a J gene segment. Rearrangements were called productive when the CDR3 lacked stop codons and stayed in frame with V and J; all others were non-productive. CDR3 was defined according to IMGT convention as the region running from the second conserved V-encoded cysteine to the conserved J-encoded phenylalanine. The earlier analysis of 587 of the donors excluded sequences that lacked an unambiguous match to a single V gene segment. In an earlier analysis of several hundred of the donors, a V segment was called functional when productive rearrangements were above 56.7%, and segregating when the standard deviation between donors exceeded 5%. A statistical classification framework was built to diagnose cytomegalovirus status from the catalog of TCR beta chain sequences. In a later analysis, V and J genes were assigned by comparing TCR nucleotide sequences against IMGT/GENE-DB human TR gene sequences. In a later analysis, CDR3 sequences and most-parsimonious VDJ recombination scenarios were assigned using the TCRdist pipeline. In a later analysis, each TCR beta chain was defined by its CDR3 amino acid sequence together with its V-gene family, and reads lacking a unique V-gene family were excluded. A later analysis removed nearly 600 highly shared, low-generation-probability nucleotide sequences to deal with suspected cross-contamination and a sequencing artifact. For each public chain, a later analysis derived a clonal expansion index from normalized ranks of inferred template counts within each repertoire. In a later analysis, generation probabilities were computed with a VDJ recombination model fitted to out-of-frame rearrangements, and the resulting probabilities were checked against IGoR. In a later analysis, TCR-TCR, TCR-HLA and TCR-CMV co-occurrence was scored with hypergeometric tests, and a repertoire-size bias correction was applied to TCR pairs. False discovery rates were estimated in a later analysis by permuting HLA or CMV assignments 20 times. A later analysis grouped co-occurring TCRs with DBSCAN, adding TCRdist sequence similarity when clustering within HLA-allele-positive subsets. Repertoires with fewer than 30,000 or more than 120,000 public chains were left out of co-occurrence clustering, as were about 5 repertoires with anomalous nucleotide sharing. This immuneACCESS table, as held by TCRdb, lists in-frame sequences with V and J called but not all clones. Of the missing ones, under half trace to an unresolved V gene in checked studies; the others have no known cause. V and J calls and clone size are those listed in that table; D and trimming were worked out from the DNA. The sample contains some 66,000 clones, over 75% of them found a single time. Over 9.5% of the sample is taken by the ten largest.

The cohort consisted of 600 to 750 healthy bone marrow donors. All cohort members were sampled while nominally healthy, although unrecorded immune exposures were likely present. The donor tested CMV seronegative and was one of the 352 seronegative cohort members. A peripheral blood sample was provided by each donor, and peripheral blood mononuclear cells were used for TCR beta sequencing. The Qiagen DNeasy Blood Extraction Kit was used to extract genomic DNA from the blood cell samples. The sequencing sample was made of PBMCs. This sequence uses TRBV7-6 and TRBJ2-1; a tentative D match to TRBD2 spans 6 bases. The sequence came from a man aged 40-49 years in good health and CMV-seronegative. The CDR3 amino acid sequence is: CASSNLERAYNEQFF. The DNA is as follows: TGTGCCAGCAGCAACCTCGAGCGGGCCTACAATGAGCAGTTCTTC.